This T cell receptor beta chain was observed in a study of immune characterization of retroperitoneal liposarcoma. TCRdb reprocessed the PCR reads with MiXCR, giving one entry per CDR3 protein. The sample records roughly 2,400 distinct CDR3 sequences, around half being singletons. V lost 6 bases to trimming and J lost 5 bases; unmatched junction nucleotides: 11. CDR3 length: 17 amino acids. The rearrangement links TRBV12-3 or TRBV12-4 to TRBJ2-3, with 13 bases matching TRBD2. The receptor's source is a female donor with retroperitoneal liposarcoma. Sequenced: tumor tissue. CDR3 region: CASSGGLAGESEDTQYF. DNA of the CDR3: TGTGCCAGCAGCGGCGGACTAGCGGGAGAATCCGAAGATACGCAGTATTTT.